A single sample gave rise to the 11 T cell receptor beta chains below, sequenced in a study of blood T cell repertoires in COVID-19 (dated by TCRdb to the early 2020s). Receptor amplification or capture employed the immunoSEQ multiplex PCR assay. TCRdb obtained this table from immuneACCESS and retained in-frame rearrangements with V and J assigned. These tables miss some clones; where compared with another copy, unresolved V genes account for less than half of the shortfall, and the remainder is unexplained. This sample holds 360,000 or so clones; roughly 87% were observed only once. The ten largest clones add up to approximately 3% of the sample. Sequencing used PBMCs or T cells enriched from blood (not recorded which). The receptors shown here come from a woman aged 30 to 39 who had recovered from COVID-19.

This chain joins TRBV7-2 and TRBJ2-1, with 11 bases lining up with TRBD2. V lost 3 bases, J lost 6 bases, and 1 base stayed unmatched. Germline V gene sequence: CDR1 SGHTA, CDR2 FQGNSA. This CDR3 contains 14 residues. The CDR3, as DNA: TGTGCCAGCAGCTTTACTAGCGGGAGCAATGAGCAGTTCTTC. Its protein product is CASSFTSGSNEQFF.

The rearrangement links TRBV12-3 or TRBV12-4 to TRBJ2-1, with 8 bases lining up with TRBD1. With V trimmed by 5 bases and J by 5 bases, 2 bases remained unmatched. The CDR3 loop spans 13 amino acids. For the CDR3, the DNA is TGTGCCAGCAGTACAGGGGGTGACAATGAGCAGTTCTTC. Protein: CASSTGGDNEQFF.

V and J are TRBV6-5 and TRBJ1-3; D is uncertain. The V end was cut by 0 bases, the J end by 4 bases, with 7 bases between. Germline V gene sequence: CDR1 MNHEY, CDR2 SVGAGI. CDR3 length: 14 residues. The CDR3 spells CASSYSNSGNTIYF. The CDR3 DNA follows: TGTGCCAGCAGTTACTCTAACAGCGGAAACACCATATATTTT.

The CDR3: CASSLQGMSNQPQHF. As DNA, the CDR3 is TGCGCCAGCAGCTTGCAGGGGATGAGCAATCAGCCCCAGCATTTT. J is TRBJ1-5 and V is TRBV5-1, with D maybe TRBD1 (6 bases). The CDR3 length is 15 residues. In germline, CDR1 is SGHRS, CDR2 YFSETQ. The ends were cut back, 1 base at V and 1 base at J, with 9 bases in the middle.

This chain connects TRBV5-1 to TRBJ1-4; 8 bases match TRBD1. CDR1 and CDR2 from the germline V gene are SGHRS and YFSETQ. The trim removed 4 bases at V and 6 bases at J, leaving 5 bases unmatched. This CDR3 has 14 amino acids. CDR3 sequence: CASSPDRGYEKLFF. The CDR3 nucleotides are TGCGCCAGCAGCCCCGACAGGGGTTATGAAAAACTGTTTTTT.

The rearrangement uses TRBV3-1 (or the pseudogene TRBV3-2) and TRBJ2-1, with 8 bases lining up with TRBD2. In germline, CDR1 is LGHDT, CDR2 YNNKEL (reference sequence). The CDR3 consists of 16 residues. Losses at the gene ends were 0 bases for V and 0 bases for J; bases not matched to a gene: 1. The CDR3 DNA reads as TGTGCCAGCAGCCAAGATAGCGGGATCTCCTACAATGAGCAGTTCTTC. Translation gives CASSQDSGISYNEQFF.

The J gene is TRBJ1-3, the V gene TRBV7-2, with D maybe TRBD1 (5 bases). V lost 2 bases and J lost 0, with 14 bases in between. CDR3 size: 17 residues. Germline lookup yields CDR1 SGHTA and CDR2 FQGNSA. The CDR3 coding sequence is TGTGCCAGCAGCTTATTGTTAGGGGCGCACTCTGGAAACACCATATATTTT. Translation gives CASSLLLGAHSGNTIYF.

The chain joins TRBV3-1 (or the pseudogene TRBV3-2) to TRBJ1-5; 7 nucleotides line up with TRBD1. V was pared by 4 bases and J by 3 bases, with 3 bases of the junction left unmatched. The CDR3 is 14 amino acids. The V gene's germline CDR1 is LGHDT and CDR2 YNNKEL (reference sequence). This CDR3 is CASSLGTVNQPQHF. The CDR3 bases are TGTGCCAGCAGCCTCGGGACAGTCAATCAGCCCCAGCATTTT.

This chain links TRBV2 with TRBJ2-3; the match to TRBD2 covers 8 bases. CDR3 length equals 12 residues. The germline CDR1 and CDR2 sequences are SNHLY and FYNNEI. The ends lost 8 bases at V and 6 bases at J; junction bases unmatched: 4. The CDR3 DNA is TGTGCCAGCCAGGTAGCGGGGGATACGCAGTATTTT. Protein sequence: CASQVAGDTQYF.

This clone was recorded only once. This chain links TRBV6-6 with TRBJ2-7; TRBD2 aligns across 11 bases. The CDR3 sequence is 16 residues long. CDR1 and CDR2 (germline): MNHNY, SVGAGI (reference sequence). V gave up 6 bases and J gave up 3 bases; unmatched junction bases: 10. The CDR3 loop is CASSTGTSGLFYEQYF. CDR3 coding DNA: TGTGCCAGCAGCACCGGGACTAGCGGTCTTTTCTACGAGCAGTACTTC.

This clone was observed a few times. This chain uses TRBV5-4 with TRBJ2-7, with D maybe TRBD1 (5 bases). The CDR3 sequence is 13 residues long. V was pared by 5 bases and J by 5 bases, with 14 bases between. The germline gives CDR1 SGHNT, CDR2 YYREEE (reference sequence). For the CDR3, the DNA is TGTGCCAGCAGGAACCAGGGAAACCACGAGCAGTACTTC. Amino acids: CASRNQGNHEQYF.